What follows are 22 T cell receptor beta chains derived from one specimen sequenced in a study of T cells in localized non-small cell lung cancer. The assay was immunoSEQ multiplex PCR, and TCRdb's table has in-frame clones only and misses some. Here the sample spans thousands of clones, roughly 25% being singletons. Sequences were derived from lung tumor tissue, sampled before any cancer treatment. These receptors originate from a woman aged 35-75 years with stage I lung adenocarcinoma.

This clone has only a few counts. The chain employs TRBV11-3 and TRBJ2-6; no clear D. Germline values: CDR1 SGHNT, CDR2 YENEEA. Trimming stripped 1 base from V and 4 bases from J, with 17 bases between. CDR3 length equals 18 residues. The CDR3 is CASSLVASLFQGANVLTF. As DNA, the CDR3 is TGTGCCAGCAGCTTAGTAGCTTCTCTGTTTCAAGGGGCCAACGTCCTGACTTTC.

This clone was found a few times. The chain couples TRBV29-1 to TRBJ2-5; D possibly corresponds to TRBD2 (5 bases). Trimming left V 7 bases short and J 1 base short, with 13 bases between. Germline V gives CDR1 SQVTM, CDR2 ANQGSEA. This CDR3 spans 13 amino acids. In nucleotides, the CDR3 is TGCAGCGCAAACGGGCTAGCCCAAGAGACCCAGTACTTC. Translating it yields CSANGLAQETQYF.

This clone came up a few times. The V gene is TRBV9, the J gene TRBJ2-4, with a weak D call TRBD1 (5 bases). CDR1 is SGDLS and CDR2 is YYNGEE in the germline V gene. V lost 0 bases to trimming and J lost 1 base, with 8 bases between them. The CDR3 has 15 residues. In nucleotides, the CDR3 is TGTGCCAGCAGCGTAGCTGGGGCTGCCAAAAACATTCAGTACTTC. Translating it yields CASSVAGAAKNIQYF.

This clone has more than one count but fewer than ten. This rearrangement joins TRBV6-8 to TRBJ2-1; 8 bases map to TRBD1. CDR3 size: 13 residues. The V gene's germline CDR1 is MNHGY and CDR2 SAAAGT. The V segment lost 7 bases and the J segment 9 bases; nucleotides outside the gene matches: 8. The CDR3 protein is CASTQQGGGEQFF. The CDR3 DNA is TGTGCCAGCACTCAACAGGGGGGAGGTGAGCAGTTCTTC.

Only a few counts were recorded for this clone. Relative to the germline gene, one junction end is altered; a read error may explain this. This chain connects TRBV30 to TRBJ1-4; 9 positions agree with TRBD1. Germline V gene data show CDR1 as GTSNPN and CDR2 as SVGIG (reference sequence). The length of the CDR3 is 11 residues. The CDR3 protein is CAWSHRDRVRF. The CDR3 DNA follows: TGTGCCTGGAGTCACCGGGACAGGGTTCGTTTT.

This clone was found a few times. The V gene is TRBV9, the J gene TRBJ2-1, with no clear D. With 5 bases removed from V and 6 bases from J, the gap between germline ends came to 15 bases. Germline V gene sequence: CDR1 SGDLS, CDR2 YYNGEE. The length of the CDR3 is 14 residues. CDR3: CASSPTGLGNEQFF. In nucleotides, the CDR3 is TGTGCCAGCAGTCCCACTGGGTTGGGCAATGAGCAGTTCTTC.

A few counts support this clone. V usage is TRBV19 and J usage is TRBJ2-1; TRBD2 matches at 13 bases. V lost 4 bases to trimming and J lost 4 bases; unmatched junction nucleotides: 4. The CDR3 loop spans 16 amino acids. Germline-derived CDR1 and CDR2 are LNHDA and SQIVND (reference sequence). CDR3 in amino acids: CASSTLGLAGYNEQFF. CDR3 bases: TGTGCCAGTAGTACCCTGGGACTAGCGGGGTACAATGAGCAGTTCTTC.

The chain has TRBV6-8 and TRBJ1-1; no definite D call. V was shortened by 2 bases and J by 1 base, with 8 bases between the two germline ends. The CDR3 is 14 amino acids. Germline CDR1 MNHGY, CDR2 SAAAGT. The CDR3 region has the DNA TGTGCCAGCAGTTACGGGCCTTCGAACACTGAAGCTTTCTTT. Protein: CASSYGPSNTEAFF.

This chain links TRBV23-1 with TRBJ1-2; 9 bases align to TRBD1. TRBV23-1 falls under the ORF class, with uncertain function. The CDR3 consists of 16 residues. V lost 6 bases, J lost 5 bases, and 13 bases stayed unmatched. CDR3 residues: CASSQDSRQGGYGYTF. In DNA form, the CDR3 reads TGCGCCAGCAGCCAAGACTCTAGACAGGGGGGTTATGGCTACACCTTC.

In this sample, this clone turned up a few times. V usage is TRBV28 and J usage is TRBJ1-2, with D possibly being TRBD1 (6 bases). The CDR3 length is 13 residues. V lost 2 bases to trimming and J lost 5 bases, with 9 bases between them. Germline CDR1 and CDR2: MDHEN and SYDVKM. As DNA, the CDR3 is TGTGCCAGCAGTTTAGACAGGAATTATGGCTACACCTTC. Protein product: CASSLDRNYGYTF.

This clone appeared once. The CDR3 is CASSPQTSGYYNEQFF. In nucleotides, the CDR3 is TGTGCCAGCTCACCACAGACTAGCGGGTACTACAATGAGCAGTTCTTC. V is TRBV18 and J is TRBJ2-1, with 10 nucleotides matching TRBD2. V gave up 1 base and J gave up 3 bases; unmatched junction bases: 3. The CDR3 consists of 16 residues. CDR1 is KGHSH, CDR2 LQKENI, per germline. Supplemented by reference TRBV18 and TRBJ2-1, the full variable domain reads NAGVMQNPRHLVRRRGQEARLRCSPMKGHSHVYWYRQLPEEGLKFMVYLQKENIIDESGMPKERFSAEFPKEGPSILRIQQVVRGDSAAYFCASSPQTSGYYNEQFFGPGTRLTVL.

V is TRBV28 and J is TRBJ2-2, with D tentatively TRBD2 (5 bases). Germline lookup yields CDR1 MDHEN and CDR2 SYDVKM. Trimming removed 5 bases from V and 4 bases from J, with 17 bases in between. This CDR3 has 16 residues. The CDR3 spells CASSLPLAMSTGELFF. The CDR3 DNA sequence: TGTGCCAGCAGTCTTCCGCTAGCAATGAGCACCGGGGAGCTGTTTTTT.

The chain is built from TRBV10-2 and TRBJ1-1, with D possibly TRBD1 on 6 matching bases. The CDR3 has 13 amino acids. Germline-derived CDR1 and CDR2 are WSHSY and SAAADI. The V gene lost 7 bases and the J gene lost 4 bases, with 13 bases spanning the gap. The CDR3 region is CASTGAGTTEAFF. The DNA for the CDR3 is TGCGCCAGCACGGGGGCGGGAACCACTGAAGCTTTCTTT.

The chain links TRBV18 to TRBJ2-1; 7 bases agree with TRBD2. Per germline, CDR1 KGHSH and CDR2 LQKENI. V gave up 0 bases and J gave up 6 bases; unmatched junction bases: 5. The CDR3 is made up of 15 amino acids. CDR3 coding DNA: TGTGCCAGCTCACCACCGGCGGGAGTTGTCAATGAGCAGTTCTTC. Amino acids: CASSPPAGVVNEQFF.

This clone is labeled as medium-sized. V usage is TRBV9 and J usage is TRBJ2-7; TRBD2 matches at 7 bases. J was trimmed by 4 bases and V by 3 bases; bases with no gene match: 7. The CDR3 is made up of 14 amino acids. The V gene's germline CDR1 is SGDLS and CDR2 YYNGEE. Here the CDR3 DNA reads TGTGCCAGCAGCGAGGGCGGGAGTTGGTACGAGCAGTACTTC. Its protein product is CASSEGGSWYEQYF.

This clone was seen more than once but under ten times. CDR3: CASSFQVGSNQPQHF. For the CDR3, the DNA is TGTGCCAGCAGCTTTCAGGTTGGTAGCAATCAGCCCCAGCATTTT. V and J are TRBV11-3 and TRBJ1-5; D ambiguous. Germline assignment: CDR1 SGHNT and CDR2 YENEEA. This CDR3 spans 15 amino acids. Trimming shortened V by 3 bases and J by 0 bases, and 9 bases separated the two germline ends.

This clone was observed once. The CDR3 protein is CASSSGLWHTEAFF. For the CDR3, the DNA is TGTGCCAGCTCATCGGGGCTGTGGCACACTGAAGCTTTCTTT. The V gene is TRBV18, the J gene TRBJ1-1, with TRBD1 as a possible D gene (5 bases). The V end was cut by 5 bases, the J end by 3 bases, with 13 bases between. In germline, CDR1 is KGHSH, CDR2 LQKENI. The CDR3 loop spans 14 amino acids.

V is TRBV11-3 and J is TRBJ1-1, with no clear D. V shed 3 bases and J shed 4 bases, with 12 bases lying between them. Germline lookup yields CDR1 SGHNT and CDR2 YENEEA. This CDR3 has 14 amino acids. The CDR3 DNA is TGTGCCAGCAGCTTGATGGGTACGGGCACTGAAGCTTTCTTT. Amino acid sequence: CASSLMGTGTEAFF.

V usage is TRBV28 and J usage is TRBJ2-7, with 7 positions matching TRBD1. CDR1 is MDHEN, CDR2 SYDVKM, per germline. The V and J ends lost 7 bases and 7 bases, in that order; junction bases with no gene match: 13. This CDR3 has 14 residues. The CDR3 region is CASKPNRGAREQYF. In DNA, the CDR3 is TGTGCCAGCAAGCCTAACAGGGGAGCGCGAGAGCAGTACTTC. Using reference TRBV28 and TRBJ2-7 for the parts outside the CDR3, the full variable domain is DVKVTQSSRYLVKRTGEKVFLECVQDMDHENMFWYRQDPGLGLRLIYFSYDVKMKEKGDIPEGYSVSREKKERFSLILESASTNQTSMYLCASKPNRGAREQYFGPGTRLTVT.

The chain employs TRBV6-8 and TRBJ2-2, with D tentatively TRBD1 (6 bases). Looked up from germline, CDR1 is MNHGY and CDR2 is SAAAGT. V shed 6 bases and J shed 5 bases, with 13 bases lying between them. The CDR3 is 14 amino acids. As DNA, the CDR3 is TGTGCCAGCAGACAAGGGGGAGCAACCGGGGAGCTGTTTTTT. Translation: CASRQGGATGELFF.

This clone was counted only a few times. This rearrangement joins TRBV18 to TRBJ1-1, with a possible D match to TRBD1 (6 bases). The ends were cut back, 3 bases at V and 6 bases at J, with 11 bases in the middle. CDR1 KGHSH and CDR2 LQKENI come from the germline V gene. The CDR3 spans 13 residues. The CDR3 sequence: CASSPQGPAEAFF. The DNA for the CDR3 is TGTGCCAGCTCACCTCAGGGGCCTGCTGAAGCTTTCTTT.

By sample fraction, this clone is medium-sized. The J gene is TRBJ2-3, the V gene TRBV6-8; a possible D gene is TRBD1 (5 bases). Germline CDR1 and CDR2: MNHGY and SAAAGT. V was shortened by 10 bases and J by 4 bases, with 15 bases between the two germline ends. This CDR3 region has 13 residues. The CDR3 nucleotides read TGTGCCATCAAAGGGGCCCAGTCAGATACGCAGTATTTT. The encoded protein is CAIKGAQSDTQYF.